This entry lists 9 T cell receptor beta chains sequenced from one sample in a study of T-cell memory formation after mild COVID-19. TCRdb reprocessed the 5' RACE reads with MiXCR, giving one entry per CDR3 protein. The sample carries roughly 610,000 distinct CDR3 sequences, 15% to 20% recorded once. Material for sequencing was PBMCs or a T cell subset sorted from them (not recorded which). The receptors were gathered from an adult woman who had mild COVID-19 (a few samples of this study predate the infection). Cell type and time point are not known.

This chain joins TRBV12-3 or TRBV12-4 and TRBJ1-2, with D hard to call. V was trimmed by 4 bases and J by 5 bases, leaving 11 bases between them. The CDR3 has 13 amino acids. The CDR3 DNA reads TGTGCCAGCAGTTCCCGTCCTTGGTATGGCTACACCTTC. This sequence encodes CASSSRPWYGYTF.

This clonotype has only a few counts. Here the CDR3 reads CSARDRGQATYEQYF. The CDR3 region has the DNA TGCAGTGCTAGAGATAGGGGCCAGGCTACCTACGAGCAGTACTTC. V usage is TRBV20-1 and J usage is TRBJ2-7; a weak D match, TRBD1 (5 bases). The germline CDR1 and CDR2 sequences are DFQATT and SNEGSKA (reference sequence). Trimming shortened V by 0 bases and J by 2 bases, and 14 bases separated the two germline ends. The CDR3 has 15 residues.

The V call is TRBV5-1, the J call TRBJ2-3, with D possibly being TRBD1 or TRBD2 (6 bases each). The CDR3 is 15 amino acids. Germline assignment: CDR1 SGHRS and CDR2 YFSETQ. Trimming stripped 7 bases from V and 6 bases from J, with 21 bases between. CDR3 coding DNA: TGCGCCAGCTCCCGGATGCAGAGGGGGGTGGATACGCAGTATTTT. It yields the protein CASSRMQRGVDTQYF.

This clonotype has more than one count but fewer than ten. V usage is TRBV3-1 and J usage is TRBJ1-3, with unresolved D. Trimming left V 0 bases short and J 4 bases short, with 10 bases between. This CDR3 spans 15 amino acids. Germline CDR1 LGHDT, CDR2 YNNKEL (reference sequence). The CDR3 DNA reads TGTGCCAGCAGCCAAGATCCCCCTCCCGGAAACACCATATATTTT. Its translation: CASSQDPPPGNTIYF. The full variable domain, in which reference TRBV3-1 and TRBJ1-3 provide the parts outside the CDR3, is DTAVSQTPKYLVTQMGNDKSIKCEQNLGHDTMYWYKQDSKKFLKIMFSYNNKELIINETVPNRFSPKSPDKAHLNLHINSLELGDSAVYFCASSQDPPPGNTIYFGEGSWLTVV.

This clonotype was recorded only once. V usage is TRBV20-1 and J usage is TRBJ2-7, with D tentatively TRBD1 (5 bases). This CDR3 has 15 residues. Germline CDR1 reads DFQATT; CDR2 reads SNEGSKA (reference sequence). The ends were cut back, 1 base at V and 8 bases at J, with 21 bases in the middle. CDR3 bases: TGCAGTGCTAGAGCACCAGGGCCCTTAACCTTCAAGCAGTACTTC. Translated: CSARAPGPLTFKQYF.

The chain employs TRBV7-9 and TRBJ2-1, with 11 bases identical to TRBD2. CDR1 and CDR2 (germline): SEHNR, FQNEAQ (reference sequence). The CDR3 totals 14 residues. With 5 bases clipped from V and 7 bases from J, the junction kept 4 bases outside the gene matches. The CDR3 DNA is TGTGCCAGCAGCGAGACTAGCGGGAAAAATGAGCAGTTCTTC. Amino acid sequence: CASSETSGKNEQFF.

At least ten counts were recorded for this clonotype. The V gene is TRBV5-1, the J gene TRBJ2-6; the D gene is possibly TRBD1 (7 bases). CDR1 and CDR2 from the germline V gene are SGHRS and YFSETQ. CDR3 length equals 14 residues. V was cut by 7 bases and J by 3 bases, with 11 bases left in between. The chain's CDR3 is CASQGGVGANVLTF. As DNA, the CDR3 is TGCGCCAGCCAGGGGGGCGTTGGGGCCAACGTCCTGACTTTC.

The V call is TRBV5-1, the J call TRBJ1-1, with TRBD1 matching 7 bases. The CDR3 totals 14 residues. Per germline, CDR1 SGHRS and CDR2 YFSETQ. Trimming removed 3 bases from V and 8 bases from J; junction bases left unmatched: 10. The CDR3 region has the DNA TGCGCCAGCAGCTACGGACAGGCCCAAAGGGAAGCTTTCTTT. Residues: CASSYGQAQREAFF.

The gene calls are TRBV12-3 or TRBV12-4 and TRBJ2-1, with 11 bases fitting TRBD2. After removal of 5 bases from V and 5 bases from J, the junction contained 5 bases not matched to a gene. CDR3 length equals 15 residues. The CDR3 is CASSLMGLADNEQFF. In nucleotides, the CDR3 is TGTGCCAGCAGTCTTATGGGACTAGCGGACAATGAGCAGTTCTTC.